This TCR beta chain was sequenced during a study of blood T cell repertoires in COVID-19 (dated by TCRdb to 2020 to 2022). About the study as a whole: Collaborator samples came from the United States, Italy and Spain and covered acute and convalescent phases of COVID-19. The material from the prospective study consisted of cDNA or gDNA derived from T cells, B-cell-depleted T cells, or PBMCs. The dataset comprised deeply sampled blood TCRbeta repertoires from subjects exposed to, actively infected with, or recovered from COVID-19. A freely available public database, intended as a resource for researchers studying the immune response to SARS-CoV-2, is where the repertoires were released. Samples were obtained from the ongoing ImmuneRACE study (first 160 participants) and from 1,000 to 1,500 subjects provided by 6 global collaborators. A de-identified subject ID, COVID-19 status, age in years and sex were almost always included in the sample metadata. Where available, HLA class I and class II types were obtained from metadata supplied by the sample provider rather than from assay-based typing. What the research found in general, with its limitations: How much clinical and demographic metadata was included differed by source and by participant, and the metadata was provided uncurated.

TCRbeta CDR3 regions were amplified from genomic DNA by means of the immunoSEQ Assay, a bias-controlled multiplex PCR. The source study handled its data this way. The number of nucleated cells in each sample was estimated by amplification of reference gene primers within the assay. To quantify the absolute abundance of each unique TCRbeta CDR3 rearrangement, sequence reads were collapsed and filtered. Productive Simpson clonality was computed per sample as the square root of Simpson's diversity index over productive rearrangements. Held by TCRdb, this immuneACCESS table contains in-frame sequences only and omits some clones. Under half of the omission traces to an unresolved V gene where checked; the cause of the rest is unknown. Clonal size and the V and J genes are those of that table, whereas D and trimming came from the DNA. This sample lists about 320,000 clones; roughly 85% were detected once. Under 2% of the sample rests with the top ten.

In the prospective study, participants were about 18 to 95 years old, resided in 25 or so geographic areas of the United States, and were enrolled through a virtual design. Cohort assignment in the prospective study relied on participant-reported clinical history from a screening survey and a study questionnaire. Exposed participants had been in contact with someone with a PCR-confirmed or clinician-diagnosed COVID-19 case within 2 weeks of study entry. In the prospective study, mobile phlebotomists collected whole blood, serum and a nasopharyngeal or oropharyngeal swab from each participant. Additional blood draws and questionnaires over a 2-month period could optionally be provided by prospective study participants. Before DNA extraction, blood samples from the prospective study were shipped at room temperature or frozen. As to this clone: This clone's antigen is unknown. No base quality values were provided; no much bigger clone lies one nucleotide off.

V is pruned by 5 bases and J by 1 base, leaving 5 bases of the junction without a gene match. Its CDR3 holds 15 amino acids, cysteine through phenylalanine. CDR3 DNA is the only sequence kept; it has 45 bases, read in frame from the first base. The germline V gene sets CDR1 to SGHAT and CDR2 to FQNNGV. The chain is assembled from TRBV11-2 and TRBJ2-3; 8 junctional bases match TRBD2. The sample comprised PBMCs or T cells enriched from blood (not recorded which). The receptor was derived from a woman in her 30s who had been exposed to COVID-19. The nucleotide sequence is TGTGCCAGCAGCCAACCAGCGGGGGGCACAGATACGCAGTATTTT. Translation gives CASSQPAGGTDTQYF.